This T cell receptor beta chain was identified during a study of blood T cell repertoires in COVID-19. The protocol was immunoSEQ multiplex PCR, while the TCRdb copy is restricted to in-frame clones and leaves out a portion. The sample includes approximately 250,000 clones, 85% to 90% of them seen just once. The material sequenced was PBMCs or T cells enriched from blood (not recorded which). The TCR originated in a woman between 25 and 40 years old with acute COVID-19.

This chain's CDR3 is CASSAYQGAAEAFF. CDR3 DNA: TGTGCCAGCAGTGCCTACCAGGGGGCCGCTGAAGCTTTCTTT. The chain couples TRBV25-1 to TRBJ1-1; 8 bases line up with TRBD1. The CDR3 extends over 14 amino acids. The ends lost 4 bases at V and 6 bases at J; junction bases unmatched: 7. The V gene's germline CDR1 is MGHDK and CDR2 SYGVNS.